This T cell receptor beta chain was found in a study of control samples from healthy donors and cancer patients. TCRdb's copy holds only in-frame clones and misses some; the assay was immunoSEQ multiplex PCR. The sample contains approximately 97,000 clones, just under 95% of which appear only once. To note about this clone: A junction boundary mismatches the germline segment, possibly from a read error.

The germline V gene has CDR1 LGHDT and CDR2 YNNKEL (reference sequence). The CDR3 sequence is 17 residues long. Specimen: blood. The origin of this receptor is a human donor in good health. The donor label of this sample is uncertain. This rearrangement joins TRBV3-1 (or the pseudogene TRBV3-2) to TRBJ2-2, with D tentatively TRBD2 (5 bases). The CDR3, as DNA: TGTGCCAGCAGCCCGCTGTTTGCGGGTCCGAACGCCGGGGAGCTGTTTTTT. Protein sequence: CASSPLFAGPNAGELFF.